This TCR beta chain was captured by sequencing in a study of human T cells and chemical hapten exposure. Study-level information: Diphenylcyclopropenone was applied weekly to patients' scalps across the roughly 23-week study. DPC 0.01% went on the upper back by patch test, with reading at 6 days.

Study observations and caveats: Counts of expanded TCRs at PT1 were positively correlated with patch test score.

The CDR3 comprises 13 residues, both ends counted. In germline, CDR1 is SGDLS, CDR2 YYNGEE. This clonotype came up a few times. The antigen is undetermined. The DNA is omitted, as the CDR3 cannot be located on it reliably, and the CDR3 follows TCRdb's listing. The time point denotes: pre-sensitization, week 0. Stated treatment: therapeutic diphenylcyclopropenone sensitization with weekly scalp DPC. TCRdb analysed the RACE reads with MiXCR anew, one entry per CDR3 protein. The sample consists of approximately 60,000 distinct CDR3 sequences, about 11% of them appearing once. This specimen was whole blood, taken in connection with sensitization to the hapten diphenylcyclopropenone (DPC). V is TRBV9 and J is TRBJ2-5; the table names TRBD1, a call not compared with the DNA. The origin of this receptor is a woman between 40 and 55 years old with alopecia areata. Some clones in this sample may be carry-over from other donors' samples. CDR3 amino acids: CASSVGVGSPLYF.